Described below is a single T cell receptor beta chain sequence and its context. The antigen is undetermined. The sample belongs to a study of T cell clones after liver transplantation. Study details: Post-transplant blood was tracked for graft-donor-reactive T cell clones identified in a pre-transplant mixed lymphocyte reaction. As an antigen-independent comparator, third-party-reactive TCRbeta sequences came from pre-transplant mixed lymphocyte reactions. Study-level points and caveats: The donor-reactive repertoire was only partly measurable in two subjects, lacking donor cells. Conclusions were preliminary, with small, heterogeneous patient groups.

Profiling relied on immunoSEQ multiplex PCR, and the TCRdb table lists in-frame clones only, not all of them. The table shows roughly 73,000 clones, with roughly 80% occurring only once. The CDR3 has 14 residues. Germline CDR1 and CDR2: MNHEY and SMNVEV (reference sequence). The ends were cut back, 1 base at V and 5 bases at J, with 11 bases in the middle. This chain connects TRBV27 to TRBJ2-5; D may be TRBD1 (7 bases). The source of this sequence is a human donor who received a liver transplant. Here the sequenced sample was CD4+ T cells from blood, taken before liver transplant. This CDR3 reads CASSLYSGGETQYF. The CDR3, as DNA: TGTGCCAGCAGTTTATATTCAGGGGGGGAGACCCAGTACTTC.